Listed below are T cell receptor beta chains from one sample, sequenced in a study of graft-versus-host responses after intestinal transplantation. Produced via immunoSEQ multiplex PCR; TCRdb's table is partial and in-frame only. This sample carries 95,000 to 110,000 clones, less than 90% of them seen once, and the ten largest clones take over 0.7%. These receptors' antigens are unknown. The specimen was unstimulated CD4+ T cells sorted from spleen or lymph node cells, collected before intestinal transplant. These receptors all stem from a human donor who received an intestinal transplant. Both conserved end residues are part of each CDR3.

v_call,cdr3_aa
TRBV21-1,CASRGGQEGTLANYGYTF
TRBV19,CASSIGTGPSDEQYF
TRBV7-7,CASSPRGQETQYF
TRBV5-1,CASSPSWEEKLFF
TRBV28,CASRDRGLNEAFF
TRBV25-1,CASAAGVAGSEQYF
TRBV10-3,CAISGTGTTYEQYF
TRBV6-1,CASSEEDRPLGPYEQYF
TRBV9,CASSVRGSGANVLTF
TRBV11-2,CASSLQGGTDTQYF
TRBV6-5,CASSSRQGGNEQYF
TRBV28,CASSLPQGRNQPQHF
TRBV6-5,CASSLNRMDQPQHF
TRBV7-9,CASSSKPYRGWEEKLFF
TRBV18,CASSPQGHEQYF
TRBV19,CATRTGSFTDTQYF
TRBV27,CASSRDSEETQYF
TRBV7-6,CASSVAGGGDEQYF
TRBV21-1,CASSKGGQGYYGYTF
TRBV28,CASSVASGRYYSTDTQYF
TRBV5-1,CASSGTGVVWVNEQFF
TRBV5-1,CASRFTFMNTEAFF
TRBV9,CASSVGTSGMVGELFF
TRBV6-1,CASSQWQTSDGYTF
TRBV13,CASSLPQGTTDTQYF
TRBV5-1,CASSFRGDQPQHF
TRBV5-1,CASSLVRLNTGELFF
TRBV5-1,CASSLDSGGASTGELFF
TRBV6-1,CASRESSYNSPLHF
TRBV18,CASSPPTRANYGYTF
TRBV2,CASSARTGSGNTIYF
TRBV2,CASRSITDTQYF